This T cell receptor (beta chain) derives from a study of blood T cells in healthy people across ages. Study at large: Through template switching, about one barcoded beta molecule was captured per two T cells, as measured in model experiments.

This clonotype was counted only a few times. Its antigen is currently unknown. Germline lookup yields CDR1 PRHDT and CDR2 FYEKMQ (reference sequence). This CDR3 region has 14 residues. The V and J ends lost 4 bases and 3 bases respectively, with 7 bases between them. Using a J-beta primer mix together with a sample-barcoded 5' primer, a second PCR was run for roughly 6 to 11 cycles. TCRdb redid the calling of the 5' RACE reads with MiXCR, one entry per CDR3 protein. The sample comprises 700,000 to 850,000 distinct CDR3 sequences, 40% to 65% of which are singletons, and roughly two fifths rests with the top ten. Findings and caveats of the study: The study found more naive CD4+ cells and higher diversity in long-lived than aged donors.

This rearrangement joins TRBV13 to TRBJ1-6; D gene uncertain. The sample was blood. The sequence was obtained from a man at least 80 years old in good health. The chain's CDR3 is CASSSANYNSPLHF. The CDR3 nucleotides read TGTGCCAGCAGCTCCGCGAACTATAATTCACCCCTCCACTTT.